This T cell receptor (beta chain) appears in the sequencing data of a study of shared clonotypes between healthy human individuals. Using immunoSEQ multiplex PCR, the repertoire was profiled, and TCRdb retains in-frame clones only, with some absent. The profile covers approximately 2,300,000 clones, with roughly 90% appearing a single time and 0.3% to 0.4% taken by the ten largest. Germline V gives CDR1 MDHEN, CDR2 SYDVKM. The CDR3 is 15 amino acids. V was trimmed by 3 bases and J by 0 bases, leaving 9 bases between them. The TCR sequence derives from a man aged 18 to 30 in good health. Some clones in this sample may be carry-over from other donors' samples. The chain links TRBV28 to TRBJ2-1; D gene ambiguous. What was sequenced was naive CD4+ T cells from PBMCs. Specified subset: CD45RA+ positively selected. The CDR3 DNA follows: TGTGCCAGCAGTTTGTGGTTAGTCTCCTACAATGAGCAGTTCTTC. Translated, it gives CASSLWLVSYNEQFF.